This TCR beta chain was captured in a study of PD-L1 blockade in urothelial cancer. Study-level information: Atezolizumab (1,200 mg intravenously every 3 weeks) began around 2014 for patients. Blood was evaluated 3 weeks (second dose) and 6 weeks after therapy began. Blood samples had a median of around 140,000 T cells, just under 85,000 unique TCRs, and clonality 0.07 to 0.08.

This clone is a singleton in its sample. The CDR3 runs to 15 residues. Germline values: CDR1 SGHNT, CDR2 YYREEE (reference sequence). The ends lost 0 bases at V and 0 bases at J; junction bases unmatched: 0. TCRdb keeps only in-frame clones here, not all; method: immunoSEQ multiplex PCR. The sample shows approximately 51,000 clones, approximately 86% of them seen only once. The V call is TRBV5-4, the J call TRBJ2-5; 9 bases align to TRBD2. The sequencing here drew on PBMCs, taken around atezolizumab (anti-PD-L1) treatment. The source is a man aged 60-69 years with urothelial cancer. CDR3 residues: CASSLGLADQETQYF. In nucleotides, the CDR3 is TGTGCCAGCAGCTTGGGACTAGCGGACCAAGAGACCCAGTACTTC.